This T cell receptor beta chain was profiled in a study of T cell responses to AZD1222 COVID-19 vaccine. Points from the study as a whole: Increases in Spike-specific TCR breadth and depth were seen after two AZD1222 doses. As reported, nearly half of all spike-specific TCRs target variant regions that are unmutated.

On this clone itself: Its specificity is not known.

Germline CDR1 LGHNT, CDR2 FRNRAP. This CDR3 is 14 amino acids long. The V end lost 6 bases, the J end lost 7 bases, and 18 bases lay between the germline ends. Libraries were prepared by immunoSEQ multiplex PCR; TCRdb keeps only in-frame clonotypes and omits some of them. The sample yields 25,000 to 35,000 clones, just over 90% seen once. The source material was peripheral blood, sampled on day 0 of AZD1222 vaccination. This receptor was taken from an adult in good health. The chain couples TRBV12-5 to TRBJ1-2, with no clear D. CDR3 loop: CASGALQERAGYTF. CDR3 DNA: TGTGCTAGTGGAGCACTTCAGGAACGGGCTGGCTACACCTTC. The variable domain in full, with the rest retrieved from reference TRBV12-5 and TRBJ1-2, is DARVTQTPRHKVTEMGQEVTMRCQPILGHNTVFWYRQTMMQGLELLAYFRNRAPLDDSGMPKDRFSAEMPDATLATLKIQPSEPRDSAVYFCASGALQERAGYTFGSGTRLTVV.